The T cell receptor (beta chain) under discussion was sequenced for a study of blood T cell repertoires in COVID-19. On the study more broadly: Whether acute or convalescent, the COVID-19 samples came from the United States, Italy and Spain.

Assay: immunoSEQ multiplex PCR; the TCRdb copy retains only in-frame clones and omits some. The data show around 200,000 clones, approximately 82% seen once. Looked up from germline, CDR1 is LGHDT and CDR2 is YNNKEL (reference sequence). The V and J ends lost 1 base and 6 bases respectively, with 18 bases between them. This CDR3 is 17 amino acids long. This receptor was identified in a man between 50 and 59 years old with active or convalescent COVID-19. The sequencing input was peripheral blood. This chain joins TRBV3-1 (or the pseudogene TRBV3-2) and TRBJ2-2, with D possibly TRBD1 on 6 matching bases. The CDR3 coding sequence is TGTGCCAGCAGCCAAGCCCTGCTGGGGGCCTGGTCCGGGGAGCTGTTTTTT. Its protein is CASSQALLGAWSGELFF.